Included here is one T cell receptor (beta chain) sequence, with context. There are many counts of this clonotype. Its antigen is currently not known. No per-base quality is available; no much larger clone lies one base away. The CDR3 has 16 amino acids, counting the end cysteine and phenylalanine. CDR3 DNA only is kept here, 48 bases in frame from base 1. At the junction V is shortened by 2 bases and J by 0 bases, with 8 bases in between. The germline V gene encodes CDR1 SGHAT and CDR2 FQNNGV. This record belongs to a study of T cell repertoires in cytomegalovirus infection (dated by TCRdb to between 2018 and 2021). Background for the entire study: Donor HLA type was relevant to the analysis, as public TCR beta signatures indicated carriage of CMV infection together with the matching HLA type.

The full study reports these points: In the ex vivo response, HLA-C-restricted CMV-specific TCR beta clonotypes were dominant, and in two of eight donors the single most frequent clonotype came from this HLA-C-restricted group. Carriers of CMV infection plus the relevant HLA type were discriminated by the cumulative frequency of public TCR beta family members in the study cohort and in an independent approximately 360-donor cohort.

The sequencer was an Illumina HiSeq 1500. TCRdb reanalyzed the raw reads on its own, using fastp at Q25 for trimming and MiXCR for clone calling, and kept in-frame beta chains. A single entry per CDR3 protein holds the most common genes and DNA from its merged rows. For this sample the table gives roughly 140,000 distinct CDR3 sequences, of which 20% to 25% were detected only once. The top ten hold around 9.9% of the sample. The chain was built from TRBV11-2 and TRBJ2-6; the D segment cannot be called with confidence. This clonotype was sampled from a human donor in good health (CMV status not recorded). Some clones in this sample may be carry-over from other donors' samples. The specimen sequenced was PBMCs. The DNA sequence is TGTGCCAGCAGCTTACCCCATCTCTCTGGGGCCAACGTCCTGACTTTC. It translates as CASSLPHLSGANVLTF.